These 24 T cell receptor beta chains share one sample of origin, sequenced in a study of blood T cell repertoires in COVID-19. Sequencing used immunoSEQ multiplex PCR; TCRdb keeps in-frame clones, though not all of them. The sample consists of around 220,000 clones, nearly 90% of them appearing once. Source material: PBMCs or T cells enriched from blood (not recorded which). The origin of the receptors is a man younger than 40 who had been exposed to COVID-19.

The chain combines TRBV9 with TRBJ1-2; D is ambiguous. Trimming pared 3 bases from V and 10 bases from J, leaving 19 bases between. Germline CDR1 is SGDLS and CDR2 is YYNGEE. The CDR3 sequence is 14 residues long. The CDR3 nucleotides are TGTGCCAGCAGCGCTATGGGGTGGGAGGAGGACTACACCTTC. Translating gives CASSAMGWEEDYTF.

The V and J genes are TRBV10-3 and TRBJ1-2; possibly TRBD1 for D (5 bases). The V and J ends lost 4 bases and 2 bases respectively, with 11 bases between them. CDR1 and CDR2 from the germline V gene are ENHRY and SYGVKD. The length of the CDR3 is 14 residues. CDR3 amino acids: CAISGLRGNYGYTF. CDR3 DNA sequence: TGTGCCATCAGTGGCCTCCGGGGGAACTATGGCTACACCTTC.

The chain has TRBV7-2 and TRBJ2-7; TRBD2 matches 9 bases. CDR1 and CDR2 (germline): SGHTA, FQGNSA. The J segment lost 6 bases and the V segment lost 4 bases, leaving 10 bases of the junction unmatched. The CDR3 length is 15 residues. CDR3 sequence (DNA): TGTGCCAGCAGCTCCCTTGCGGGGGGGCTCACCGAGCAGTACTTC. Residues: CASSSLAGGLTEQYF.

This rearrangement joins TRBV13 to TRBJ1-3, with unresolved D. Germline V gene lookup returns CDR1 PRHDT and CDR2 FYEKMQ (reference sequence). CDR3 length: 13 amino acids. Deletions cut 2 bases from V and 6 bases from J, with 8 bases between. The CDR3 DNA follows: TGTGCCAGCAGCTTAACTGCCCAAAACACCATATATTTT. It specifies CASSLTAQNTIYF.

This clone has a handful of counts. The chain uses TRBV28 and TRBJ1-2; D perhaps matches TRBD1 (6 bases). Trimming cost V 5 bases and J 0 bases, with 10 bases left between them. From germline, CDR1 is MDHEN and CDR2 SYDVKM. This CDR3 spans 14 amino acids. CDR3 residues: CASSQQGPNYGYTF. As DNA, the CDR3 is TGTGCCAGCAGTCAACAGGGACCTAACTATGGCTACACCTTC.

This clone was counted a single time. The chain's CDR3 is CASSSWTGSGNTIYF. The CDR3 nucleotides read TGCGCCAGCAGCTCTTGGACAGGGTCCGGAAACACCATATATTTT. The J gene is TRBJ1-3, the V gene TRBV5-1; 8 bases fit TRBD1. In germline, CDR1 is SGHRS, CDR2 YFSETQ. The CDR3 runs 15 residues. After removal of 3 bases from V and 4 bases from J, the junction contained 6 bases not matched to a gene.

The chain joins TRBV6-1 to TRBJ1-5; D is ambiguous. The germline V and J ends were trimmed by 3 bases and 8 bases, with 11 bases remaining between them. This CDR3 comprises 13 residues. Germline V gene lookup returns CDR1 MNHNS and CDR2 SASEGT. The CDR3 region has the DNA TGTGCCAGCAGTGACCCCAGGATCGAGCCCCAGCATTTT. Translation gives CASSDPRIEPQHF.

In DNA, the CDR3 is TGTGCCAGCAGCTCTCCGGACAGGGGCATGTACGAGCAGTACTTC. Translating it yields CASSSPDRGMYEQYF. V usage is TRBV11-3 and J usage is TRBJ2-7; 9 nucleotides agree with TRBD1. The CDR3 is 15 amino acids. The germline V gene encodes CDR1 SGHNT and CDR2 YENEEA. Trimming took 4 bases from V and 4 from J; bases not matched to a gene: 8.

CDR3 protein: CSASSSSSAEQFF. The CDR3 nucleotides are TGCAGTGCTAGTAGTAGCTCATCGGCTGAGCAGTTCTTC. The genes are TRBV20-1 and TRBJ2-1, with unresolved D. The CDR3 extends over 13 amino acids. Trimming cost V 3 bases and J 9 bases, with 15 bases left between them. Germline CDR1 DFQATT, CDR2 SNEGSKA (reference sequence).

V usage is TRBV2 and J usage is TRBJ2-5, with a possible D match to TRBD2 (5 bases). Trimming stripped 1 base from V and 5 bases from J, with 11 bases between. Germline values: CDR1 SNHLY, CDR2 FYNNEI. The CDR3 consists of 14 residues. CDR3 nucleotides: TGTGCCAGCAGTGAAGTCGCTAGCTTGGAGACCCAGTACTTC. Translated: CASSEVASLETQYF.

The V call is TRBV4-1, the J call TRBJ1-5; D call uncertain. V lost 1 base and J 3 bases, leaving 10 bases between the germline ends. CDR1 and CDR2 (germline): MGHRA, YSYEKL. This CDR3 comprises 15 residues. The CDR3 sequence: CASSQVVLSNQPQHF. CDR3 sequence (DNA): TGCGCCAGCAGCCAAGTTGTTCTATCCAATCAGCCCCAGCATTTT.

This clone has a handful of counts. The genes are TRBV6-5 and TRBJ2-7; 9 bases line up with TRBD2. The V and J ends lost 7 bases and 1 base, in that order; junction bases with no gene match: 8. The CDR3 runs 15 residues. Germline-derived CDR1 and CDR2 are MNHEY and SVGAGI. DNA of the CDR3: TGTGCCAGCACCCCGGAGACTAGCGGTTCCTACGAGCAGTACTTC. Translated, it gives CASTPETSGSYEQYF.

This chain connects TRBV7-2 to TRBJ1-3, with TRBD1 as a possible D gene (5 bases). The CDR3 covers 16 residues. The germline V gene has CDR1 SGHTA and CDR2 FQGNSA. Trimming pared 3 bases from V and 4 bases from J, leaving 16 bases between. CDR3 DNA sequence: TGTGCCAGCAGCTTTTACCAGGGAGGGTACGGAAACACCATATATTTT. Translating gives CASSFYQGGYGNTIYF.

J is TRBJ2-7 and V is TRBV5-6; 9 bases map to TRBD1. Germline V gives CDR1 SGHDT, CDR2 YYEEEE. This CDR3 contains 13 residues. V shed 7 bases and J 3 bases; nucleotides not matched to a gene: 5. CDR3 DNA sequence: TGTGCCAGCCGCCGGGACAGGGTCTACGAGCAGTACTTC. This codes for CASRRDRVYEQYF.

This chain uses TRBV6-2 or TRBV6-3 with TRBJ2-6; D possibly corresponds to TRBD2 (6 bases). Germline CDR1 reads MNHEY; CDR2 reads SVGEGT. The CDR3 covers 15 residues. The V gene lost 2 bases and the J gene lost 3 bases, with 8 bases spanning the gap. This CDR3 is CASSYQGGGANVLTF. Here the CDR3 DNA reads TGTGCCAGCAGTTACCAGGGAGGTGGGGCCAACGTCCTGACTTTC.

The chain joins TRBV6-5 to TRBJ2-3; 10 positions match TRBD1. The V gene's germline CDR1 is MNHEY and CDR2 SVGAGI. The junction had 6 bases not matched to a gene; V was cut back by 6 bases and J by 3 bases. CDR3 size: 15 residues. The CDR3 reads CASRHGQGVTDTQYF. In DNA form, the CDR3 reads TGTGCCAGCAGACACGGACAGGGGGTTACAGATACGCAGTATTTT.

The chain recombines TRBV5-4 with TRBJ1-2; D not resolved. Germline V gives CDR1 SGHNT, CDR2 YYREEE (reference sequence). The CDR3 has 13 amino acids. The ends were cut back, 4 bases at V and 7 bases at J, with 14 bases in the middle. The CDR3 DNA reads as TGTGCCAGCAGCCCCCACGTGGGCATTGGCTACACCTTC. Its protein product is CASSPHVGIGYTF.

V gene TRBV6-5 combines with J gene TRBJ2-1; 7 nucleotides match TRBD2. The CDR3 is made up of 14 amino acids. V lost 8 bases, J lost 4 bases, and 8 bases stayed unmatched. Looked up from germline, CDR1 is MNHEY and CDR2 is SVGAGI. The CDR3 loop is CASGRTRGYNEQFF. The CDR3 DNA sequence: TGTGCCAGCGGGAGGACTAGGGGATACAATGAGCAGTTCTTC.

The chain combines TRBV7-2 with TRBJ1-5; D unresolved. Germline lookup yields CDR1 SGHTA and CDR2 FQGNSA. V dropped 3 bases and J dropped 5 bases, with 14 bases sitting between them. The CDR3 covers 15 residues. CDR3 in DNA: TGTGCCAGCAGCTTGAAATTGGGGAGGGATCAGCCCCAGCATTTT. Its protein product is CASSLKLGRDQPQHF.

J is TRBJ2-7 and V is TRBV27, with TRBD1 matching over 8 bases. This CDR3 has 13 amino acids. The germline CDR1 and CDR2 sequences are MNHEY and SMNVEV (reference sequence). V was pared by 7 bases and J by 2 bases, with 4 bases of the junction left unmatched. For the CDR3, the DNA is TGTGCCAGCACCGAGACAGGGGCCTACGAGCAGTACTTC. This codes for CASTETGAYEQYF.

This clone was detected only a few times. The chain joins TRBV10-1 to TRBJ1-1, with D maybe TRBD1 (6 bases). The CDR3 has 13 residues. Per germline, CDR1 WNHNN and CDR2 SYGVQD (reference sequence). Between the trimmed V and J ends, which lost 6 bases and 1 base, there was a span of 9 bases. CDR3 sequence (DNA): TGCGCCAGCAGGGACAGCAAGAACACTGAAGCTTTCTTT. Its translation: CASRDSKNTEAFF.

This clone was detected only once. This chain links TRBV3-1 (or the pseudogene TRBV3-2) with TRBJ2-1, with TRBD2 identical over 9 bases. The CDR3 has 17 amino acids. After removal of 4 bases from V and 0 bases from J, the junction contained 7 bases not matched to a gene. Per germline, CDR1 LGHDT and CDR2 YNNKEL (reference sequence). In DNA form, the CDR3 reads TGTGCCAGCAGCCCCACCCGACTAGCGGCCTCCTACAATGAGCAGTTCTTC. As protein: CASSPTRLAASYNEQFF.

This chain connects TRBV15 to TRBJ2-6; TRBD1 agrees at 7 bases. V was pared by 0 bases and J by 2 bases, with 1 base of the junction left unmatched. The CDR3 has 16 residues. Germline CDR1 is LNHNV and CDR2 is YYDKDF (reference sequence). The CDR3 reads CATSRDTGAGANVLTF. The CDR3 nucleotides read TGTGCCACCAGCAGAGATACAGGGGCTGGGGCCAACGTCCTGACTTTC.

This rearrangement joins TRBV6-6 to TRBJ2-3; maybe TRBD1 (5 bases). Trimming cost V 7 bases and J 9 bases, with 17 bases left between them. CDR1 and CDR2 from the germline V gene are MNHNY and SVGAGI (reference sequence). CDR3 length: 13 residues. CDR3 sequence: CASNAPEKGTQYF. The DNA of the CDR3 is TGTGCCAGCAACGCCCCCGAAAAGGGGACGCAGTATTTT.